These 19 T cell receptor beta chains originate from one sample sequenced in a study of control samples from healthy donors and cancer patients. Using immunoSEQ multiplex PCR, the repertoire was profiled, and TCRdb retains in-frame clones only, with some absent. The table shows about 27,000 clones, with more than 75% occurring only once. The source material was PBMCs. These receptors were taken from a man between 45 and 60 years old with lung cancer.

This chain connects TRBV7-3 to TRBJ2-2; D call uncertain. V gave up 2 bases and J gave up 2 bases, with 9 bases separating them. The germline CDR1 and CDR2 sequences are SGHTA and FQGTGA. CDR3 size: 15 residues. The DNA for the CDR3 is TGTGCCAGCAGCTTACGTCAGAGTAACACCGGGGAGCTGTTTTTT. Protein: CASSLRQSNTGELFF.

The chain joins TRBV6-2 or TRBV6-3 to TRBJ2-5; unclear D gene. Germline-derived CDR1 and CDR2 are MNHEY and SVGEGT. This CDR3 spans 14 amino acids. Trimming stripped 0 bases from V and 2 bases from J, with 7 bases between. The CDR3 loop reads CASSYSGSQETQYF. CDR3 coding DNA: TGTGCCAGCAGTTACTCGGGATCTCAAGAGACCCAGTACTTC.

This sequence joins TRBV5-1 and TRBJ1-1; D not resolved. The length of the CDR3 is 13 residues. Germline-derived CDR1 and CDR2 are SGHRS and YFSETQ. V lost 0 bases and J lost 3, with 6 bases in between. Written as DNA, the CDR3 is TGCGCCAGCAGCTTGGGTTGGGACACTGAAGCTTTCTTT. This translates into CASSLGWDTEAFF.

The DNA of the CDR3 is TGTGCCAGCAGCGTAGTCCAGGGGGGCACAGATACGCAGTATTTT. Amino acids: CASSVVQGGTDTQYF. The V gene is TRBV9, the J gene TRBJ2-3, with TRBD1 matching over 7 bases. The CDR3 contains 15 residues. After removal of 0 bases from V and 1 base from J, the junction contained 2 bases not matched to a gene. Germline V gene data show CDR1 as SGDLS and CDR2 as YYNGEE.

This chain uses TRBV7-9 with TRBJ2-2; no firm D call. The CDR3 is 13 residues long. V was pared by 7 bases and J by 7 bases, with 13 bases between. Germline V CDR1 and CDR2: SEHNR, FQNEAQ (reference sequence). CDR3 protein: CASTAPKVGELFF. Written as DNA, the CDR3 is TGTGCCAGCACCGCCCCGAAGGTCGGGGAGCTGTTTTTT.

The chain employs TRBV7-9 and TRBJ1-1, with unresolved D. This CDR3 has 12 amino acids. V lost 1 base and J lost 11, with 11 bases in between. Germline V gene lookup returns CDR1 SEHNR and CDR2 FQNEAQ (reference sequence). Written as DNA, the CDR3 is TGTGCCAGCAGCTTAGGGTCCTTTAAGGCTTTCTTT. Translated: CASSLGSFKAFF. The complete variable domain, with remaining parts taken from reference TRBV7-9 and TRBJ1-1, reads DTGVSQNPRHKITKRGQNVTFRCDPISEHNRLYWYRQTLGQGPEFLTYFQNEAQLEKSRLLSDRFSAERPKGSFSTLEIQRTEQGDSAMYLCASSLGSFKAFFGQGTRLTVV.

The gene calls are TRBV7-6 and TRBJ2-2, with 9 bases that match TRBD2. Looked up from germline, CDR1 is SGHVS and CDR2 is FNYEAQ. The CDR3 extends over 17 amino acids. Unmatched junction bases numbered 15, after V lost 6 bases and J lost 7 bases. CDR3 region: CASRRTRGGASDGELFF. In DNA form, the CDR3 reads TGTGCCAGCAGACGGACTCGCGGGGGGGCCTCAGACGGGGAGCTGTTTTTT.

This sequence joins TRBV19 and TRBJ2-5, with D perhaps matching TRBD2 (6 bases). V lost 6 bases and J 2 bases, leaving 13 bases between the germline ends. Germline V gene lookup returns CDR1 LNHDA and CDR2 SQIVND (reference sequence). This CDR3 is built from 14 residues. CDR3: CASRSSGVQETQYF. CDR3 in DNA: TGTGCCAGTAGATCCTCGGGGGTGCAAGAGACCCAGTACTTC.

This chain links TRBV10-3 with TRBJ1-1; D is unresolved. The germline V gene encodes CDR1 ENHRY and CDR2 SYGVKD. V was cut by 6 bases and J by 0 bases, with 11 bases left in between. The CDR3 runs 14 residues. The CDR3 loop reads CAIREDLMNTEAFF. The CDR3 DNA reads as TGTGCCATCAGAGAAGACCTTATGAACACTGAAGCTTTCTTT.

This sequence joins TRBV19 and TRBJ2-2; tentatively, D is TRBD1 (5 bases). V was cut by 5 bases and J by 0 bases, with 13 bases left in between. Germline values: CDR1 LNHDA, CDR2 SQIVND (reference sequence). The CDR3 is 16 residues long. Here the CDR3 DNA reads TGTGCCAGTAGTTCTGACAGTCCAGCGAACACCGGGGAGCTGTTTTTT. Its translation is CASSSDSPANTGELFF.

The J gene is TRBJ1-1, the V gene TRBV6-4; possibly TRBD1 for D (6 bases). CDR3 size: 13 residues. CDR1 MRHNA and CDR2 SNTAGT come from the germline V gene. V was shortened by 5 bases and J by 8 bases, with 15 bases between the two germline ends. The CDR3 sequence is CASSSQPGAEAFF. CDR3 in DNA: TGTGCCAGCAGTTCCCAGCCGGGGGCCGAAGCTTTCTTT.

The V and J genes are TRBV27 and TRBJ2-7, with 11 bases matching TRBD1. V was clipped by 4 bases and J by 7 bases; unmatched bases: 6. This CDR3 is 14 amino acids long. Germline V gives CDR1 MNHEY, CDR2 SMNVEV (reference sequence). The CDR3 nucleotides are TGTGCCAGCAGTTCTGGACAGGGGGCCAGTGAGCAGTACTTC. This translates into CASSSGQGASEQYF.

The rearrangement uses TRBV28 and TRBJ2-2, with 9 bases aligning to TRBD2. With V trimmed by 4 bases and J by 4 bases, 7 bases remained unmatched. The CDR3 is 16 amino acids. Germline CDR1 reads MDHEN; CDR2 reads SYDVKM. CDR3 protein: CASSSLGRGGTGELFF. The CDR3 DNA reads as TGTGCCAGCAGTTCCCTCGGGCGGGGGGGCACCGGGGAGCTGTTTTTT.

CDR3 in DNA: TGTGCCACCAGCAGAGATCAGGGTGCTAACTATGGCTACACCTTC. It specifies CATSRDQGANYGYTF. The chain has TRBV15 and TRBJ1-2; maybe TRBD1 (5 bases). Germline assignment: CDR1 LNHNV and CDR2 YYDKDF (reference sequence). This CDR3 comprises 15 residues. The V end was cut by 0 bases, the J end by 0 bases, with 8 bases between.

CDR3 sequence (DNA): TGTGCCAGCAGCCAAGGGACCCTCTCTGGGGCCAACGTCCTGACTTTC. Translated: CASSQGTLSGANVLTF. V and J are TRBV3-1 (or the pseudogene TRBV3-2) and TRBJ2-6; D gene unclear. Trimming removed 1 base from V and 0 bases from J, with 7 bases in between. The CDR3 is 16 residues long. CDR1 is LGHDT and CDR2 is YNNKEL in the germline V gene (reference sequence).

This chain links TRBV6-5 with TRBJ1-5; D is unclear. CDR3 length: 12 amino acids. Trimming pared 5 bases from V and 6 bases from J, leaving 8 bases between. Germline CDR1 reads MNHEY; CDR2 reads SVGAGI. CDR3 sequence reads: CASSKEGQPQHF. The CDR3 DNA reads TGTGCCAGCAGTAAGGAGGGTCAGCCCCAGCATTTT.

The J gene is TRBJ2-7, the V gene TRBV6-5, with D perhaps matching TRBD1 or TRBD2 (7 bases each). Looked up from germline, CDR1 is MNHEY and CDR2 is SVGAGI. V was trimmed by 6 bases and J by 3 bases, leaving 15 bases between them. This CDR3 has 14 amino acids. The CDR3 loop is CASSNTGDYYEQYF. The CDR3 DNA reads as TGTGCCAGCAGCAATACAGGGGACTACTACGAGCAGTACTTC.

This chain uses TRBV6-5 with TRBJ2-3; 9 nucleotides line up with TRBD1. The junction had 6 bases not matched to a gene; V was cut back by 8 bases and J by 0 bases. CDR1 is MNHEY, CDR2 SVGAGI, per germline. This CDR3 has 15 amino acids. The CDR3 coding sequence is TGTGCCAGCGCACAGGGGGCCCTTAGCACAGATACGCAGTATTTT. Residues: CASAQGALSTDTQYF.

The chain carries TRBV6-1 and TRBJ1-5, with D possibly TRBD1 on 5 matching bases. Germline loops: CDR1 MNHNS, CDR2 SASEGT. The CDR3 is 15 amino acids. The V end lost 3 bases, the J end lost 0 bases, and 9 bases lay between the germline ends. Here the CDR3 DNA reads TGTGCCAGCAGTGACGGAGGGGATAGCAATCAGCCCCAGCATTTT. Encoded protein: CASSDGGDSNQPQHF.